Listed below are T cell receptor beta chains from one sample, sequenced in a study of blood T cell repertoires in COVID-19. The data were produced by immunoSEQ multiplex PCR, yet TCRdb's version contains in-frame clones alone and is incomplete. The sample consists of roughly 110,000 clones, under 90% of them appearing once. Sequenced: peripheral blood. The receptors come from a woman aged 55 to 70 with acute or convalescent COVID-19. The CDR3 runs from the conserved cysteine through the conserved F or W. The order of the fields is D gene, J gene, V gene, clone size, CDR3 DNA, CDR3 protein. D genes are given only for firm matches. Clone size appears in some rows only: once, few, many, or a class for an expanded clone.

D: NA; J: TRBJ1-1; V: TRBV19; size: NA; DNA: TGTGCCAGCAGAAGGAGACAGGAGAACACTGAAGCTTTCTTT; CDR3: CASRRRQENTEAFF
D: NA; J: TRBJ2-5; V: TRBV6-5; size: NA; DNA: TGTGCCAGCATCCCCGGGACTCAAGAGACCCAGTACTTC; CDR3: CASIPGTQETQYF
D: TRBD2; J: TRBJ2-2; V: TRBV9; size: NA; DNA: TGTGCCAGCAGCGTAGATGCGGGGGGAAACACCGGGGAGCTGTTTTTT; CDR3: CASSVDAGGNTGELFF
D: TRBD1; J: TRBJ2-7; V: TRBV28; size: few; DNA: TGTGCCAGCAGTTGGGGACAGGGAGTGCGGGAGCAGTACTTC; CDR3: CASSWGQGVREQYF
D: TRBD1; J: TRBJ1-2; V: TRBV6-5; size: NA; DNA: TGTGCCAGCAGAACCGGGACAGCCTATGGCTACACCTTC; CDR3: CASRTGTAYGYTF
D: NA; J: TRBJ1-4; V: TRBV28; size: few; DNA: TGTGCCAGCAGTTTATCAGGGTGGGGAGAAAAACTGTTTTTT; CDR3: CASSLSGWGEKLFF
D: TRBD1; J: TRBJ2-1; V: TRBV27; size: NA; DNA: TGTGCCAGCAGTTTAAAGGACAGGGGATTACTCTCCCCCTACAATGAGCAGTTCTTC; CDR3: CASSLKDRGLLSPYNEQFF
D: TRBD2; J: TRBJ2-1; V: TRBV29-1; size: few; DNA: TGCAGCGTATCGACTAGCGGGAGAGTTGGGTTCTTC; CDR3: CSVSTSGRVGFF
D: NA; J: TRBJ1-1; V: TRBV11-3; size: NA; DNA: TGTGCCAGCAGCCCGCGTCAGGGAAAGAACACTGAAGCTTTCTTT; CDR3: CASSPRQGKNTEAFF
D: TRBD2; J: TRBJ2-7; V: TRBV6-2/TRBV6-3; size: NA; DNA: TGTGCCAGCAGTCGACTAGCGGGAGGCCTCTACGAGCAGTACTTC; CDR3: CASSRLAGGLYEQYF
D: TRBD2; J: TRBJ2-1; V: TRBV7-8; size: once; DNA: TGTGCCAGCAGCTTAGGGCCTCTAGCGGGGGGTGGTGAGCAGTTCTTC; CDR3: CASSLGPLAGGGEQFF
D: TRBD2; J: TRBJ2-1; V: TRBV27; size: NA; DNA: TGTGCCAGCAGTCCCTTAACGGGGGGTTCCTACAATGAGCAGTTCTTC; CDR3: CASSPLTGGSYNEQFF
D: TRBD1; J: TRBJ2-6; V: TRBV19; size: NA; DNA: TGTGCCAGTAGTATCTCTGGGTCGGAGAGACAGGGCCCTGGGGCCAACGTCCTGACTTTC; CDR3: CASSISGSERQGPGANVLTF
D: NA; J: TRBJ1-1; V: TRBV5-6; size: once; DNA: TGTGCCAGCAGCTTGTTTCAGGGCATAAACACTGAAGCTTTCTTT; CDR3: CASSLFQGINTEAFF
D: TRBD1; J: TRBJ2-7; V: TRBV29-1; size: NA; DNA: TGCAGCGTTGAGGTAACCGGGACAGGGACGTACGAGCAGTACTTC; CDR3: CSVEVTGTGTYEQYF
D: NA; J: TRBJ2-3; V: TRBV7-3; size: NA; DNA: TGTGCCAGCAGCCCCGGGTTAGGCACAGATACGCAGTATTTT; CDR3: CASSPGLGTDTQYF
D: NA; J: TRBJ1-5; V: TRBV30; size: NA; DNA: TGTGCCTGGAGAAAAGGACAGCCGAATCAGCCCCAGCATTTT; CDR3: CAWRKGQPNQPQHF